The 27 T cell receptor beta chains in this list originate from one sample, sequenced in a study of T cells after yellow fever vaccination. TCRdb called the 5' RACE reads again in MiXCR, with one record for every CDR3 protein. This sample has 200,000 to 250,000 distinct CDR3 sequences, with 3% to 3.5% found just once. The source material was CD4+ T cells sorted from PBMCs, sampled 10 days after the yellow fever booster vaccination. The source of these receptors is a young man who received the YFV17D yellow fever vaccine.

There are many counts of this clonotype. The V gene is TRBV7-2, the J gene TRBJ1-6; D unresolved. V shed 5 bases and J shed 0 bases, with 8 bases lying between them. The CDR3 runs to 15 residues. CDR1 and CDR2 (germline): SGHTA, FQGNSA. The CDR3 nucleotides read TGTGCCAGCAGCCCGGGGAGCTCCTATAATTCACCCCTCCACTTT. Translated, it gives CASSPGSSYNSPLHF.

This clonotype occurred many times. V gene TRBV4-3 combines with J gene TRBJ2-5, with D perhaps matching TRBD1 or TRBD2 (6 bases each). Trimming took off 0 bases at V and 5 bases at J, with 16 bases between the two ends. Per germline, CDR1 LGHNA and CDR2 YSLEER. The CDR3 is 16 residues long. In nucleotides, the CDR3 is TGCGCCAGCAGCCAAGAGCTGAGAGGAGGGGGGGAGACCCAGTACTTC. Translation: CASSQELRGGGETQYF.

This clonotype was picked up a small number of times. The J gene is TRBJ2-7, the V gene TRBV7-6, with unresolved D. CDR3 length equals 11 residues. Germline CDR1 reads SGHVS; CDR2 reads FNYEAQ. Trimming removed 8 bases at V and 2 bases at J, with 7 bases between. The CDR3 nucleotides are TGTGCCAGCCGTTTCACCTACGAGCAGTACGTC. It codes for CASRFTYEQYV.

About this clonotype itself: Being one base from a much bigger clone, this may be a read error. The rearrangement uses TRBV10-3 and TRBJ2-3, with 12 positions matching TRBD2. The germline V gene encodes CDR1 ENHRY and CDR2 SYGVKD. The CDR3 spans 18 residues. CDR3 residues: CAISESSPSGGGFDTQCF. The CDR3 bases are TGTGCCATCAGTGAGTCGAGTCCTAGCGGGGGGGGCTTCGATACGCAGTGTTTT.

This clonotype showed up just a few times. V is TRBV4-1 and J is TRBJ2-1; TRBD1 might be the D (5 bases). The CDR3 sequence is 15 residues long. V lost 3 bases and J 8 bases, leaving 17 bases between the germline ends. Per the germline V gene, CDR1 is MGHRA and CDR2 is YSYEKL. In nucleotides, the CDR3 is TGCGCCAGCAGCCACAGGGTTACAAGGAGCGATGAGCAGTTCTTC. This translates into CASSHRVTRSDEQFF.

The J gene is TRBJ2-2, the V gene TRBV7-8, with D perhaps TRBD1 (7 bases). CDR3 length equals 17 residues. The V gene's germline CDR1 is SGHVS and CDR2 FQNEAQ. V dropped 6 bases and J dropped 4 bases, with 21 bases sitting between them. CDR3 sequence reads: CASSRNRRGRITGELFF. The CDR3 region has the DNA TGTGCCAGCAGTCGAAATAGGAGGGGGCGCATCACCGGGGAGCTGTTTTTT.

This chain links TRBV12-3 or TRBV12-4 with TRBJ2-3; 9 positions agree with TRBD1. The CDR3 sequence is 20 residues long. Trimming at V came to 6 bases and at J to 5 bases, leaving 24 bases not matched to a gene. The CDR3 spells CASSFQYRDRVKPRLDTQYF. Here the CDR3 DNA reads TGTGCCAGCAGCTTTCAGTACCGGGACAGGGTAAAGCCCCGATTAGATACGCAGTATTTT.

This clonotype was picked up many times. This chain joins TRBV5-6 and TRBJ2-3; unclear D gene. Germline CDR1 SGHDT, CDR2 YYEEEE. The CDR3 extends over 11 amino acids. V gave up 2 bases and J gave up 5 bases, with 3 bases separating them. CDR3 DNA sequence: TGTGCCAGCAGCTTCGTAGATACGCAGTATTTT. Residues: CASSFVDTQYF.

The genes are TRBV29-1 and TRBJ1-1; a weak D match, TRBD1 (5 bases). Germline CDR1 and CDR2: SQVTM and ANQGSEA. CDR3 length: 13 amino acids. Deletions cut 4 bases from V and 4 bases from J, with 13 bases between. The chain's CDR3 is CSVVGGAGTEAFF. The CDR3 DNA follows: TGCAGCGTTGTCGGTGGGGCGGGCACTGAAGCTTTCTTT.

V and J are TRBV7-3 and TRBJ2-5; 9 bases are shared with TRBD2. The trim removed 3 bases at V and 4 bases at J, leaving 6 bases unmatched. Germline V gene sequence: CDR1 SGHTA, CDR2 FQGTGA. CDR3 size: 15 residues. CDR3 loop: CASSFGGGALETQYF. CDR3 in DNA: TGTGCCAGCAGCTTTGGCGGGGGGGCCTTAGAGACCCAGTACTTC.

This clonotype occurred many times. The CDR3: CASSQGEGGVADTQYF. DNA for the CDR3: TGTGCCAGCAGCCAAGGGGAGGGGGGAGTAGCAGATACGCAGTATTTT. J is TRBJ2-3 and V is TRBV4-2; D perhaps matches TRBD2 (7 bases). Deletions cut 1 base from V and 4 bases from J, with 15 bases between. The CDR3 length is 16 residues. Per the germline V gene, CDR1 is LGHNA and CDR2 is YNFKEQ.

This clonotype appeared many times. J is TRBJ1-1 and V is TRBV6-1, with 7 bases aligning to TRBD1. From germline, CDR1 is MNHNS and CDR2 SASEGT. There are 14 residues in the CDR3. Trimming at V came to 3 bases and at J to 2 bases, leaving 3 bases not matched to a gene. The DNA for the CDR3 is TGTGCCAGCAGTGAGGACAGGAAAAACACTGAAGCTTTCTTT. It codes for CASSEDRKNTEAFF.

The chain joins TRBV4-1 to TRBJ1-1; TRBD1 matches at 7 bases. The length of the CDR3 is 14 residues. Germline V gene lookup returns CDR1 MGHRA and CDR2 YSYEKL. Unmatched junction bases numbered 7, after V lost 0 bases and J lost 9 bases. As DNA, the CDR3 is TGCGCCAGCAGCCAAGATCCGAGGGACAGTCAAGCTTTCTTT. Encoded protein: CASSQDPRDSQAFF.

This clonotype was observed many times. The CDR3 DNA is TGTGCCAGCAGCCCGGACAGGGGGCGTCCTAATGAAAAACTGTTTTTT. Protein sequence: CASSPDRGRPNEKLFF. This chain uses TRBV4-2 with TRBJ1-4; 11 nucleotides line up with TRBD1. Germline CDR1 LGHNA, CDR2 YNFKEQ. The CDR3 has 16 residues. V trimming: 4 bases; J trimming: 3 bases; junction bases outside the gene matches: 4.

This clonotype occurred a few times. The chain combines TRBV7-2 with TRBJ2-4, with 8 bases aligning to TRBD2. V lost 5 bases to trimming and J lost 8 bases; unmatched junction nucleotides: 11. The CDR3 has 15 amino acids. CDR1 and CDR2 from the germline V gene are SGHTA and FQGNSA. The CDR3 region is CASSLKAGGADIQYF. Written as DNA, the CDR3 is TGTGCCAGCAGCCTGAAAGCCGGGGGGGCCGACATTCAGTACTTC.

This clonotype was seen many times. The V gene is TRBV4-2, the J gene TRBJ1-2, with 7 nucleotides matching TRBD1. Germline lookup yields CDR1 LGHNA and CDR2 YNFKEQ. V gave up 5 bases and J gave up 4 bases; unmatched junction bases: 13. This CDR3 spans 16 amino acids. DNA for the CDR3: TGTGCCAGCAGCGCACCCGGGACAGTCACCGCCTATGGCTACACCTTC. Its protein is CASSAPGTVTAYGYTF.

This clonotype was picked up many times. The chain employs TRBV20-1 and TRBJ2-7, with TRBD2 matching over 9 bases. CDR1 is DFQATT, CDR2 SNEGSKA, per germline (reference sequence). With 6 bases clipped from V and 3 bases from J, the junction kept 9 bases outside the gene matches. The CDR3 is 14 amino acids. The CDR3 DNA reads TGCAGTGCGACCAGCGGGGGGATCAACTACGAGCAGTACTTC. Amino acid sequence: CSATSGGINYEQYF.

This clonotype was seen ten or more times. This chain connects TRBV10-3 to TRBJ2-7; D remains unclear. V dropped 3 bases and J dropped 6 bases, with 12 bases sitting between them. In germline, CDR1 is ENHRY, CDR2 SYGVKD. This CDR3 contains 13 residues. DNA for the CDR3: TGTGCCATCAGTGAATCATGGGCCCCCGAGCAGTACTTC. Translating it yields CAISESWAPEQYF.

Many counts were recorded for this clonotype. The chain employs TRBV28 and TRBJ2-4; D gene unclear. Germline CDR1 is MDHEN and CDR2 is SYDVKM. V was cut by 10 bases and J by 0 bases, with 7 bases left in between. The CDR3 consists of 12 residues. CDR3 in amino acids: CATSLAKNIQYF. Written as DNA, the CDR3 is TGTGCCACCAGCTTAGCCAAAAACATTCAGTACTTC.

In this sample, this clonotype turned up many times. CDR3 DNA: TGCGCCAGCAGCTCGGACAGGGCCAATGAGCAGTTCTTC. This codes for CASSSDRANEQFF. The V gene is TRBV5-1, the J gene TRBJ2-1; TRBD1 matches 8 bases. After removal of 3 bases from V and 6 bases from J, the junction contained 2 bases not matched to a gene. Germline values: CDR1 SGHRS, CDR2 YFSETQ. The CDR3 covers 13 residues.

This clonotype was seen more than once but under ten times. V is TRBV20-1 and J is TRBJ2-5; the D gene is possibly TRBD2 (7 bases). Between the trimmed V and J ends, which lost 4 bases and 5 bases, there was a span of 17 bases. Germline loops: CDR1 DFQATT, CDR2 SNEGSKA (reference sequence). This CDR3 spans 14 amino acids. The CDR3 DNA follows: TGCAGTGCTATCCGCCCGGGGGGCGGGGAGACCCAGTACTTC. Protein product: CSAIRPGGGETQYF.

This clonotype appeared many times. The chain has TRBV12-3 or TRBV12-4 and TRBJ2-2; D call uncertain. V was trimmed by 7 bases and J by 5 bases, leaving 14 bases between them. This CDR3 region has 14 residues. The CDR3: CASIGRQRTGELFF. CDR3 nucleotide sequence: TGTGCCAGCATCGGACGTCAAAGGACCGGGGAGCTGTTTTTT.

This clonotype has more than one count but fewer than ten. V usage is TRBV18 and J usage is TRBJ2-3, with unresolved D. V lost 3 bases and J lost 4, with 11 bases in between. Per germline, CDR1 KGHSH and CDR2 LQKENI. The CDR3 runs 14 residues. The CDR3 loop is CASSPPARPDTQYF. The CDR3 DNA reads TGTGCCAGCTCACCCCCGGCGCGCCCAGATACGCAGTATTTT.

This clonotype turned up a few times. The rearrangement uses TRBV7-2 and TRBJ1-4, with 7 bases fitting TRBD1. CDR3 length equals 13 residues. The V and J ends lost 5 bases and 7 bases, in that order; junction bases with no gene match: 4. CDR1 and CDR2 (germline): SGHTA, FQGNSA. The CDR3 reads CASSRTGFEKLFF. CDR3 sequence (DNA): TGTGCCAGCAGCCGGACAGGATTTGAAAAACTGTTTTTT.

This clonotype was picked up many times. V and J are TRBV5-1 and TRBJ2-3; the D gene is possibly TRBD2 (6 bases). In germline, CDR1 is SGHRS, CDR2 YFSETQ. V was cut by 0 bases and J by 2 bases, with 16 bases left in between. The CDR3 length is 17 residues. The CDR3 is CASSLVGTGYPTDTQYF. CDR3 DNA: TGCGCCAGCAGCTTGGTGGGGACTGGATACCCCACAGATACGCAGTATTTT. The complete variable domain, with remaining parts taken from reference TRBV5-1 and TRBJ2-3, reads KAGVTQTPRYLIKTRGQQVTLSCSPISGHRSVSWYQQTPGQGLQFLFEYFSETQRNKGNFPGRFSGRQFSNSRSEMNVSTLELGDSALYLCASSLVGTGYPTDTQYFGPGTRLTVL.

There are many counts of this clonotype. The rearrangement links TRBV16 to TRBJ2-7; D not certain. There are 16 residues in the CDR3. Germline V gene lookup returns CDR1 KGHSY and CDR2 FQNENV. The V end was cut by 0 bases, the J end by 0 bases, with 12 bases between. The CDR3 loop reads CASSQSRPESSYEQYF. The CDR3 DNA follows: TGTGCCAGCAGCCAATCCCGGCCAGAGAGCTCCTACGAGCAGTACTTC.

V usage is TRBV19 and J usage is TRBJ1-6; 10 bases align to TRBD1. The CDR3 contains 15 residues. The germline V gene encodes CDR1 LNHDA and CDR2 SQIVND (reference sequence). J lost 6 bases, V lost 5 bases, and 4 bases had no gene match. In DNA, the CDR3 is TGTGCCAGTAGTTCGACAGGGGGCGTTAATTCACCCCTCCACTTT. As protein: CASSSTGGVNSPLHF. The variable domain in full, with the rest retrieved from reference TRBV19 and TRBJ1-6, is DGGITQSPKYLFRKEGQNVTLSCEQNLNHDAMYWYRQDPGQGLRLIYYSQIVNDFQKGDIAEGYSVSREKKESFPLTVTSAQKNPTAFYLCASSSTGGVNSPLHFGNGTRLTVT.